This TCR beta chain appears in the sequencing data of a study of cytomegalovirus exposure and HLA in healthy donors (dated by TCRdb to about 2017). Regarding the complete study: According to an earlier analysis of 550 to 700 of the donors, some 180 million T cells yielded roughly 100 million unique TCR beta sequences and around 300 Gb of sequence data. A later analysis re-analyzed previously published TCR beta repertoires from about 730 donors and added high-resolution HLA genotyping to study TCR occurrence patterns. In an earlier analysis of roughly 580 of the donors, high-throughput TCR beta sequencing was used to judge whether each TCR beta V gene segment behaved as functional or pseudogenic. On average, around 200,000 unique TCR beta nucleotide sequences were sequenced per donor among 398 genotyped donors of the cohort, with about 17% of those sequences being non-productive. To predict cytomegalovirus infection status, the study combined high-throughput TCR immunosequencing, statistical association of individual TCRs with disease status, and machine learning. Roughly five DR-DQ haplotypes were handled as single units for association and clustering because linkage in the cohort was strong. The study aimed to test whether cataloging public T cell receptors could reveal signatures of past pathogen exposure. A separate validation cohort of roughly 120 different subjects was used in addition to the roughly 700-subject first cohort. Using immunosequencing, the study profiled T cell repertoires from 550 to 750 subjects and related those repertoires to cytomegalovirus serostatus. Typing coverage varied by locus: about 629-640 donors for A, B, C, DRB1 and DQB1; more than 500 for DQA1; more than 600 for DPA1; fewer than 480 for DPB1. Donor age, sex, ethnicity and CMV serostatus were collected together with the repertoire data. Rather than using new phenotypic data, the later analysis identified candidate immune exposures from TCR beta sequences and from how often those sequences occurred across donors. A later genetic analysis took genome-wide SNP genotypes for about three fifths of the 666 donors and used that subset as a discovery cohort. About 320 gigabases of sequencing data and 78 million or so unique TCR sequences were included in an early release covering roughly 600 HLA-typed donors. All discovery cohort repertoires had been generated using a single sequencing platform. HLA typing included class I and class II loci at four-digit resolution. Of the roughly 400 genotyped donors, approximately 80% fell in the genetic ancestry cluster associated with self-reported Caucasian donors.

On the study overall, not on this receptor specifically: The classifier was reported to diagnose cytomegalovirus status with high specificity and sensitivity in both the original and validation cohorts. Across donors, most TCR sequences were observed very rarely, whereas some public TCRs were present in many individuals. The only immune exposure information available for the cohort was CMV serostatus. The 87-base-pair reads could not distinguish some IMGT-functional V segments, including TRBV6-2 and TRBV6-3, so those segments were excluded. Presence/absence analyses assumed roughly uniform sequencing depth across donors, an assumption that may not hold. A cluster of highly shared sequence variants was judged likely to represent a technical artifact of the sequencing pipeline. At a false discovery rate of 0.05, a later analysis linked 16,000 or so TCR beta sequences to specific HLA alleles. Correlated functional status among segregating V segments might be attributable to linkage disequilibrium, but an unknown experimental factor could not be ruled out. When HLA alleles, especially DR and DQ, strongly co-occurred, TCR associations were difficult to assign to individual alleles. A later analysis found that HLA-associated TCR beta chains were more clonally expanded and had lower generation probabilities than equally common non-associated chains. In a later genetic analysis, fewer N-insertions in productive TCRs were reported among donors in an Asian-associated ancestry cluster than the approximately 670-donor mean. Three of the identified cytomegalovirus-associated TCR beta chains were confirmed in vitro to be specific for cytomegalovirus antigens. In an earlier analysis of more than 450 of the donors, most TCR beta V segments were observed in productive rearrangements about 87% or about 30% of the time, broadly matching IMGT annotations. In the study, roughly 160 TCR beta chains were listed as associated with cytomegalovirus. According to a later analysis, most CMV-associated TCR beta chains appeared to be HLA-restricted, and the HLA associations seemed to be driven largely by CMV exposure. According to a later analysis, TCR association rates differed among HLA loci, with DRB1 alleles showing the most associated TCRs and HLA-C alleles showing the fewest. The cohort was sequenced for TCR beta chains only, and without alpha or paired-chain data the features that could be detected were limited. Because counts were too low, seventeen rarely observed V segments, including chromosome 9 orphons, were excluded from the earlier analysis of several hundred of the donors. A further reported finding was that TCR beta sequences accurately predicted the HLA-A and HLA-B alleles for most subjects in the first cohort. HLA typing was unavailable for some donors at each locus, so association tests used only the typed subset. According to a later analysis, parvovirus B19, influenza, CMV and Epstein-Barr virus appeared linked to several top co-occurrence clusters. It was suggested by the authors that the approach could potentially be generalized to other disease states and immunological phenotypes. V-gene and J-gene trimming of TCR beta chains was associated with a missense DCLRE1C variant in a later genetic analysis, and the association was replicated in an independent cohort.

In total, 630 or so healthy bone marrow donors made up the cohort. At the time of sampling, all cohort members were nominally healthy, though unrecorded immune exposures were likely present. The donor was CMV seropositive and belonged to the group of 250 to 300 seropositive cohort members. Each donor provided a peripheral blood sample, and peripheral blood mononuclear cells were used for TCR beta sequencing. Genomic DNA extraction from the blood cell samples was performed with the Qiagen DNeasy Blood Extraction Kit. Comment on this clone: This receptor's antigen is unknown. It has no much larger one-base neighbor in the sample; base qualities were not kept.

The junction shows trimming of 1 base on V and 9 bases on J, and the gene matches do not reach 5 bases of it. Based on the germline V gene, the CDR1 and CDR2 sequences are MGHRA and YSYEKL. The CDR3 has 13 amino acids, counting the end cysteine and phenylalanine. Just the 39-base CDR3 DNA is kept, in frame starting at base 1. The library relied on the immunoSEQ multiplex PCR assay. A mixture of 60 forward primers for TCR Vbeta segments and 13 reverse primers for TCR Jbeta segments was used in the multiplex PCR. Amplification of the CDR3 region of rearranged TCR beta genes was performed with a multiplex PCR assay on genomic DNA. On the Illumina HiSeq System, the amplified TCR beta libraries were sequenced as 87-base-pair reads. The original methods were these. In a later analysis, some 80 million unique TCR beta chains were counted across the roughly 700 repertoires, and roughly 10 million of these chains were shared by at least two donors. Raw reads were error-corrected and collapsed into unique sequences with a nearest-neighbor algorithm that merged closely related sequences to remove PCR and sequencing errors. V, D and J gene segments were assigned by aligning CDR3 sequences to IMGT reference sequences. For a sequence to be retained, a match of at least six nucleotides to both a V gene segment and a J gene segment was required. A rearrangement was called productive if the CDR3 had no stop codons and remained in frame with V and J, and every other rearrangement was called non-productive. CDR3 was defined by IMGT convention, running from the second conserved V-encoded cysteine to the conserved J-encoded phenylalanine. The earlier analysis of 587 of the donors excluded any sequence lacking an unambiguous match to a single V gene segment. In an earlier analysis of almost 600 of the donors, a V segment was called functional when productive rearrangements were above 56.7%, and segregating when the standard deviation between donors exceeded 5%. A statistical classification framework was developed to diagnose cytomegalovirus status using the catalog of TCR beta chain sequences. V and J gene assignment, in a later analysis, came from comparing TCR nucleotide sequences with IMGT/GENE-DB human TR gene sequences. Using the TCRdist pipeline, a later analysis assigned CDR3 sequences along with most-parsimonious VDJ recombination scenarios. In a later analysis, each TCR beta chain was defined by its CDR3 amino acid sequence together with its V-gene family, and reads lacking a unique V-gene family were excluded. To address suspected cross-contamination and a sequencing artifact, a later analysis removed some 620 highly shared, low-generation-probability nucleotide sequences. A later analysis calculated a clonal expansion index for each public chain from normalized within-repertoire ranks of inferred template counts. In a later analysis, generation probabilities were computed with a VDJ recombination model fitted to out-of-frame rearrangements, and the resulting probabilities were checked against IGoR. In a later analysis, TCR-TCR, TCR-HLA and TCR-CMV co-occurrence was scored with hypergeometric tests, and a repertoire-size bias correction was applied to TCR pairs. A later analysis estimated false discovery rates by permuting HLA or CMV assignments 20 times. A later analysis grouped co-occurring TCRs with DBSCAN, adding TCRdist sequence similarity when clustering within HLA-allele-positive subsets. Repertoires with fewer than 30,000 or more than 120,000 public chains, plus five repertoires with anomalous nucleotide sharing, were excluded from co-occurrence clustering. As stored in TCRdb, this immuneACCESS dataset retains in-frame rearrangements with V and J assigned. A fraction of the clones does not appear; measured against another copy, unresolved V genes explain less than half of the discrepancy, and the remainder lacks a known reason. V, J and clone size were drawn from that table, and D and trimming were deduced from the DNA. The sample data list roughly 170,000 clones, and roughly 78% of these were observed just once. In total, the top ten clones hold 13% of the sample.

The chain is assembled from TRBV4-1 and TRBJ2-7; TRBD1 matches 8 bases in the middle. Sequencing was carried out using PBMCs. The receptor comes from a woman aged 45-60 years in good health and CMV-seropositive. The CDR3 region: CASSQGTGLLQYF. The DNA sequence is TGCGCCAGCAGCCAAGGGACAGGGCTATTGCAGTACTTC.